This T cell receptor (beta chain) stems from a study of blood T cell repertoires in COVID-19. Across the whole study: From the United States, Italy and Spain came samples of acute and convalescent COVID-19. Sources were T cells, B-cell-depleted T cells, or PBMCs; the material itself was cDNA or gDNA.

How the authors handled the data: Quantification of nucleated cells was approximated via reference gene primer amplification. Clones were sequenced by immunoSEQ multiplex PCR, and TCRdb holds only the in-frame ones, with some missing. V, J and clone size were drawn from that table, and D and trimming were deduced from the DNA. This sample yields about 49,000 clones, of which roughly 80% are seen a single time; roughly 12% belongs to the top ten. The CDR3 loop spans 14 amino acids. The V end lost 4 bases, the J end lost 6 bases, and 15 bases lay between the germline ends. The germline gives CDR1 LNHDA, CDR2 SQIVND (reference sequence).

V usage is TRBV19 and J usage is TRBJ1-2; D ambiguous. The sequencing sample was made of peripheral blood. This clonotype was obtained from a human donor in a cohort sampled during active COVID-19. The CDR3: CASSRDFSAHGYTF. The CDR3 DNA sequence: TGTGCCAGTAGTAGAGACTTCAGCGCCCATGGCTACACCTTC.